The 8 T cell receptor beta chains below were found in one sample sequenced in a study of cytomegalovirus exposure and HLA in healthy donors. A multiplex PCR was run with 60 Vbeta primers and 13 Jbeta primers. Sequencing used immunoSEQ multiplex PCR; TCRdb keeps in-frame clones, though not all of them. This repertoire shows about 160,000 clones, roughly four fifths found once; its top ten account for just under 3%. Sequenced: PBMCs. Receptors originate from a woman aged 50 to 65 in good health and CMV-seropositive.

In its sample, this clone was seen a few times. The same CDR3 also results from other DNA sequences found in this sample. The chain employs TRBV12-5 and TRBJ1-4; 8 bases fit TRBD1. The ends lost 6 bases at V and 3 bases at J; junction bases unmatched: 3. The CDR3 is 14 residues long. The V gene's germline CDR1 is LGHNT and CDR2 FRNRAP. CDR3 DNA sequence: TGTGCTAGTGGACCGGACAGGGCTAATGAAAAACTGTTTTTT. Its translation is CASGPDRANEKLFF.

CDR3 sequence: CASRGLAGTDTQYF. The CDR3 DNA sequence: TGTGCCAGCAGAGGACTAGCTGGCACAGATACGCAGTATTTT. The chain employs TRBV6-5 and TRBJ2-3; 8 positions match TRBD2. Trimming at V came to 6 bases and at J to 1 base, leaving 3 bases not matched to a gene. CDR1 is MNHEY, CDR2 SVGAGI, per germline. This CDR3 region has 14 residues.

This clone occurred once. The J gene is TRBJ2-1, the V gene TRBV7-2, with TRBD1 matching over 7 bases. This CDR3 contains 13 residues. Germline lookup yields CDR1 SGHTA and CDR2 FQGNSA. The J segment lost 4 bases and the V segment lost 5 bases, leaving 2 bases of the junction unmatched. This CDR3 is CASSRDRYNEQFF. CDR3 in DNA: TGTGCCAGCAGCAGGGACAGATACAATGAGCAGTTCTTC.

V and J are TRBV6-4 and TRBJ1-1, with unresolved D. Germline V gene data show CDR1 as MRHNA and CDR2 as SNTAGT. The CDR3 has 13 residues. V was clipped by 5 bases and J by 4 bases, with 11 bases between them. In DNA, the CDR3 is TGTGCCAGCAGTTATCTGGAGGGCACTGAAGCTTTCTTT. Its protein product is CASSYLEGTEAFF.

The chain has TRBV6-5 and TRBJ1-6; D uncertain. The V gene's germline CDR1 is MNHEY and CDR2 SVGAGI. The V end lost 2 bases, the J end lost 7 bases, and 9 bases lay between the germline ends. The CDR3 consists of 14 residues. CDR3 protein: CASSYSPYNSPLHF. CDR3 in DNA: TGTGCCAGCAGTTACAGCCCATACAATTCACCCCTCCACTTT.

This clone was counted between two and nine times. The chain has TRBV10-3 and TRBJ1-1, with TRBD1 identical over 8 bases. With V trimmed by 4 bases and J by 4 bases, 5 bases remained unmatched. The germline V gene has CDR1 ENHRY and CDR2 SYGVKD. There are 14 residues in the CDR3. The CDR3 protein is CAISGVQGATEAFF. For the CDR3, the DNA is TGTGCCATCAGTGGAGTTCAGGGGGCCACTGAAGCTTTCTTT.

V and J are TRBV6-1 and TRBJ2-7, with 8 bases lining up with TRBD1. CDR1 and CDR2 (germline): MNHNS, SASEGT. There are 16 residues in the CDR3. V lost 3 bases, J lost 9 bases, and 16 bases stayed unmatched. For the CDR3, the DNA is TGTGCCAGCAGTGACCCCCCCGGGACAGGAACGGCAGGGCAGTACTTC. Its translation: CASSDPPGTGTAGQYF.

J is TRBJ2-7 and V is TRBV27, with 9 bases fitting TRBD2. The CDR3 has 15 amino acids. Germline lookup yields CDR1 MNHEY and CDR2 SMNVEV (reference sequence). V shed 4 bases and J 3 bases; nucleotides not matched to a gene: 7. As DNA, the CDR3 is TGTGCCAGCAGTTACCAGCGGGGGGACATCTACGAGCAGTACTTC. Protein product: CASSYQRGDIYEQYF.